One sample yielded the 30 T cell receptor beta chains listed below, sequenced in a study of blood T cell repertoires in COVID-19. Profiling relied on immunoSEQ multiplex PCR, and the TCRdb table lists in-frame clones only, not all of them. The sample yields tens of thousands of clones, roughly nine tenths seen once. The sample consisted of peripheral blood. All receptors come from a man in his thirties or forties with active or convalescent COVID-19.

The genes are TRBV6-5 and TRBJ2-7; D may be TRBD1 (6 bases). Germline-derived CDR1 and CDR2 are MNHEY and SVGAGI. This CDR3 has 13 residues. Trimming took off 6 bases at V and 7 bases at J, with 16 bases between the two ends. The CDR3 nucleotides read TGTGCCAGCAGAGTTACTCTGGGACAAGAGCAGTACTTC. Its translation is CASRVTLGQEQYF.

The chain has TRBV29-1 and TRBJ2-5; 7 bases are a match to TRBD1. V lost 6 bases, J lost 4 bases, and 2 bases stayed unmatched. CDR1 and CDR2 from the germline V gene are SQVTM and ANQGSEA. This CDR3 has 11 residues. CDR3: CSVAGGETQYF. The CDR3 DNA is TGCAGCGTCGCAGGGGGAGAGACCCAGTACTTC. The full variable domain, in which reference TRBV29-1 and TRBJ2-5 provide the parts outside the CDR3, is SAVISQKPSRDICQRGTSLTIQCQVDSQVTMMFWYRQQPGQSLTLIATANQGSEATYESGFVIDKFPISRPNLTFSTLTVSNMSPEDSSIYLCSVAGGETQYFGPGTRLLVL.

This clone has a single count. The V gene is TRBV19, the J gene TRBJ1-1; 11 bases agree with TRBD1. Germline values: CDR1 LNHDA, CDR2 SQIVND (reference sequence). The CDR3 is 14 amino acids. V lost 5 bases and J lost 4; bases outside the gene matches: 3. Here the CDR3 reads CASSDGQGATEAFF. CDR3 sequence (DNA): TGTGCCAGTAGTGACGGACAGGGGGCCACTGAAGCTTTCTTT. Based on the CDR3 plus reference TRBV19 and TRBJ1-1, the full variable domain is DGGITQSPKYLFRKEGQNVTLSCEQNLNHDAMYWYRQDPGQGLRLIYYSQIVNDFQKGDIAEGYSVSREKKESFPLTVTSAQKNPTAFYLCASSDGQGATEAFFGQGTRLTVV.

DNA of the CDR3: TGTGCCAGCAGTTCAACAGGGGGGGGGAGCGATGAGCAGTTCTTC. Translating it yields CASSSTGGGSDEQFF. The rearrangement uses TRBV28 and TRBJ2-1, with a weak D call TRBD1 (8 bases). The CDR3 has 15 residues. Germline assignment: CDR1 MDHEN and CDR2 SYDVKM. Trimming shortened V by 4 bases and J by 8 bases, and 18 bases separated the two germline ends.

The chain is built from TRBV7-6 and TRBJ2-1, with TRBD1 matching over 7 bases. The CDR3 loop spans 15 amino acids. The trim removed 5 bases at V and 2 bases at J, leaving 6 bases unmatched. The germline gives CDR1 SGHVS, CDR2 FNYEAQ. CDR3 region: CASSTPGTAYNEQFF. The DNA of the CDR3 is TGTGCCAGCAGCACACCCGGGACAGCCTACAATGAGCAGTTCTTC. Together with reference TRBV7-6 and TRBJ2-1, the CDR3 gives the full variable domain: GAGVSQSPRYKVTKRGQDVALRCDPISGHVSLYWYRQALGQGPEFLTYFNYEAQQDKSGLPNDRFSAERPEGSISTLTIQRTEQRDSAMYRCASSTPGTAYNEQFFGPGTRLTVL.

This sequence joins TRBV4-2 and TRBJ2-6; TRBD2 agrees at 8 bases. The CDR3 length is 17 residues. The J segment lost 4 bases and the V segment lost 0 bases, leaving 5 bases of the junction unmatched. Germline V gives CDR1 LGHNA, CDR2 YNFKEQ. The CDR3 DNA sequence: TGTGCCAGCAGCCAAGAGCGGGGGGCGAGAGGGGCCAACGTCCTGACTTTC. It is translated as CASSQERGARGANVLTF.

The chain carries TRBV5-1 and TRBJ2-2; D may be TRBD1 (7 bases). The CDR3 extends over 17 amino acids. The V and J ends lost 0 bases and 1 base respectively, with 13 bases between them. The V gene's germline CDR1 is SGHRS and CDR2 YFSETQ. The CDR3 DNA reads as TGCGCCAGCAGCTTGGGAAACAGGGGACTGAACACCGGGGAGCTGTTTTTT. This codes for CASSLGNRGLNTGELFF.

The table lists this clone with a count of one. The chain's CDR3 is CSASRTGSSYEQYF. In DNA, the CDR3 is TGCAGTGCTAGTCGGACAGGGAGCTCCTACGAGCAGTACTTC. The genes are TRBV20-1 and TRBJ2-7; TRBD1 aligns across 8 bases. The germline V gene encodes CDR1 DFQATT and CDR2 SNEGSKA (reference sequence). The trim removed 3 bases at V and 0 bases at J, leaving 4 bases unmatched. CDR3 size: 14 residues.

This chain links TRBV6-6 with TRBJ2-5; TRBD2 might be the D (6 bases). V lost 3 bases and J lost 7, with 12 bases in between. The CDR3 consists of 13 residues. Germline CDR1 MNHNY, CDR2 SVGAGI (reference sequence). The chain's CDR3 is CASSYQEEGTQYF. CDR3 bases: TGTGCCAGCAGTTATCAGGAGGAGGGGACCCAGTACTTC.

On this clone itself: Within the sample, other DNA sequences also encode this same CDR3. The chain couples TRBV6-5 to TRBJ1-5; D not certain. From germline, CDR1 is MNHEY and CDR2 SVGAGI. Trimming pared 6 bases from V and 4 bases from J, leaving 7 bases between. This CDR3 spans 12 amino acids. The CDR3 here is CASSSGNQPQHF. The CDR3 DNA sequence: TGTGCCAGCAGCAGTGGTAATCAGCCCCAGCATTTT.

The V gene is TRBV20-1, the J gene TRBJ2-1, with 10 bases matching TRBD2. This CDR3 region has 17 residues. Trimming removed 3 bases from V and 1 base from J; junction bases left unmatched: 9. Germline V gene lookup returns CDR1 DFQATT and CDR2 SNEGSKA (reference sequence). The CDR3 DNA follows: TGCAGTGCTAGTTTCCAGCGGGGGGGTGGTTCCTACAATGAGCAGTTCTTC. This encodes CSASFQRGGGSYNEQFF.

J is TRBJ1-4 and V is TRBV7-9; 9 bases are shared with TRBD1. Germline trimming cut 4 bases from V and 5 bases from J; bases unmatched to any gene: 2. From germline, CDR1 is SEHNR and CDR2 FQNEAQ (reference sequence). The CDR3 has 14 residues. CDR3 DNA: TGTGCCAGCAGCTCCGGGACAGGGAATGAAAAACTGTTTTTT. This codes for CASSSGTGNEKLFF.

This clone was counted between two and nine times. The J gene is TRBJ2-7, the V gene TRBV10-3; 9 positions match TRBD1. The CDR3 covers 13 residues. Germline V CDR1 and CDR2: ENHRY, SYGVKD. The V and J ends lost 10 bases and 6 bases, in that order; junction bases with no gene match: 10. The CDR3 protein is CATGTGQWAEQYF. CDR3 nucleotide sequence: TGTGCCACAGGGACAGGGCAATGGGCCGAGCAGTACTTC.

The V gene is TRBV13, the J gene TRBJ1-4, with a tentative D call TRBD1 (6 bases). The CDR3 sequence is 15 residues long. Germline lookup yields CDR1 PRHDT and CDR2 FYEKMQ (reference sequence). Trimming pared 5 bases from V and 6 bases from J, leaving 16 bases between. CDR3 coding DNA: TGTGCCAGCAGCCCCAGGGGAATCCCTCATGAAAAACTGTTTTTT. Translating gives CASSPRGIPHEKLFF.

The chain combines TRBV4-3 with TRBJ2-1; 9 nucleotides line up with TRBD2. Germline loops: CDR1 LGHNA, CDR2 YSLEER. The CDR3 extends over 20 amino acids. V dropped 0 bases and J dropped 1; count of bases not matched to a gene: 13. The CDR3 sequence is CASSQESPAGGISSYNEQFF. Written as DNA, the CDR3 is TGCGCCAGCAGCCAAGAATCGCCCGCGGGAGGGATTAGTTCCTACAATGAGCAGTTCTTC.

This rearrangement joins TRBV5-8 to TRBJ1-5; D call uncertain. Germline values: CDR1 SGHTS, CDR2 YDEGEE. Trimming removed 2 bases from V and 6 bases from J, with 6 bases in between. This CDR3 has 12 amino acids. For the CDR3, the DNA is TGTGCCAGCAGCTTTTCGGGTCAGCCCCAGCATTTT. Translated, it gives CASSFSGQPQHF.

This chain links TRBV7-6 with TRBJ1-4, with D perhaps TRBD1 (6 bases). In germline, CDR1 is SGHVS, CDR2 FNYEAQ. V lost 1 base to trimming and J lost 7 bases, with 13 bases between them. This CDR3 comprises 15 residues. CDR3 DNA: TGTGCCAGCAGCTTAGTCGCAGGGGAGATTGAAAAACTGTTTTTT. This sequence encodes CASSLVAGEIEKLFF.

This rearrangement joins TRBV2 to TRBJ1-2; 11 bases line up with TRBD1. Germline lookup yields CDR1 SNHLY and CDR2 FYNNEI. Trimming took 6 bases from V and 6 from J; bases not matched to a gene: 6. The CDR3 totals 14 residues. The CDR3 loop reads CASRPGQGGDGYTF. The CDR3 DNA reads TGTGCCAGCAGACCGGGACAGGGGGGGGATGGCTACACCTTC.

This clone was counted once. The rearrangement links TRBV7-2 to TRBJ1-1, with a weak D call TRBD1 (5 bases). Germline CDR1 SGHTA, CDR2 FQGNSA. CDR3 length: 15 amino acids. Trimming cost V 2 bases and J 5 bases, with 15 bases left between them. The CDR3 DNA follows: TGTGCCAGCAGCTTAAACGAGGGGCGGGGTACTGAAGCTTTCTTT. It codes for CASSLNEGRGTEAFF.

The chain combines TRBV11-2 with TRBJ1-2; 7 bases map to TRBD1. CDR1 SGHAT and CDR2 FQNNGV come from the germline V gene. Trimming took 5 bases from V and 8 from J; bases not matched to a gene: 5. The CDR3 extends over 12 amino acids. CDR3 bases: TGTGCCAGCAGCCCACACAGGGGAGGCTACACCTTC. It specifies CASSPHRGGYTF.

The chain carries TRBV5-6 and TRBJ2-7, with a tentative D call TRBD1 (6 bases). Looked up from germline, CDR1 is SGHDT and CDR2 is YYEEEE. V was shortened by 0 bases and J by 0 bases, with 13 bases between the two germline ends. CDR3 length equals 16 residues. The CDR3 coding sequence is TGTGCCAGCAGCTTGGAAACCGACAGGAACTCCTACGAGCAGTACTTC. Translation gives CASSLETDRNSYEQYF.

The chain combines TRBV9 with TRBJ1-4; 8 nucleotides match TRBD1. Per the germline V gene, CDR1 is SGDLS and CDR2 is YYNGEE. The CDR3 has 15 amino acids. V trimming: 3 bases; J trimming: 8 bases; junction bases outside the gene matches: 9. The CDR3 DNA reads as TGTGCCAGCAGCGAAACAGGGGGTATTGGCGAAAAACTGTTTTTT. Its protein is CASSETGGIGEKLFF.

The V and J genes are TRBV30 and TRBJ2-2; 13 bases are shared with TRBD2. Per the germline V gene, CDR1 is GTSNPN and CDR2 is SVGIG (reference sequence). There are 17 residues in the CDR3. V lost 2 bases, J lost 3 bases, and 6 bases stayed unmatched. Written as DNA, the CDR3 is TGTGCCTGGAGTCACACGGGACTAGCGGGGCACACCGGGGAGCTGTTTTTT. Its translation is CAWSHTGLAGHTGELFF.

J is TRBJ1-1 and V is TRBV5-6; D may be TRBD1 (5 bases). Germline loops: CDR1 SGHDT, CDR2 YYEEEE. The V end was cut by 4 bases, the J end by 5 bases, with 18 bases between. The CDR3 has 15 residues. The CDR3 loop reads CASSPGLRRNTEAFF. CDR3 nucleotides: TGTGCCAGCAGCCCGGGACTCCGGAGGAATACTGAAGCTTTCTTT.

The chain recombines TRBV7-2 with TRBJ2-7, with 11 bases aligning to TRBD2. The CDR3 is 16 residues long. Unmatched junction bases numbered 5, after V lost 1 base and J lost 3 bases. The germline V gene encodes CDR1 SGHTA and CDR2 FQGNSA. The CDR3 nucleotides read TGTGCCAGCAGCTTAGTATCTAGCGGGGGGAACTACGAGCAGTACTTC. Residues: CASSLVSSGGNYEQYF. Using reference TRBV7-2 and TRBJ2-7 for the parts outside the CDR3, the full variable domain is GAGVSQSPSNKVTEKGKDVELRCDPISGHTALYWYRQSLGQGLEFLIYFQGNSAPDKSGLPSDRFSAERTGGSVSTLTIQRTQQEDSAVYLCASSLVSSGGNYEQYFGPGTRLTVT.

The CDR3 here is CASSLGLARWEQYV. The CDR3 DNA is TGTGCCAGCAGCTTAGGGCTAGCCCGTTGGGAGCAGTACGTC. V and J are TRBV7-2 and TRBJ2-7; maybe TRBD2 (5 bases). The CDR3 spans 14 residues. CDR1 and CDR2 from the germline V gene are SGHTA and FQGNSA. V gave up 1 base and J gave up 7 bases, with 14 bases separating them.

This clone has a single count. The chain employs TRBV2 and TRBJ1-2; a weak D match, TRBD1 (6 bases). V shed 9 bases and J shed 6 bases, with 11 bases lying between them. The germline V gene encodes CDR1 SNHLY and CDR2 FYNNEI. The CDR3 loop spans 11 amino acids. In DNA form, the CDR3 reads TGTGCCAGGAGAGGGGGGGATGGCTACACCTTC. Encoded protein: CARRGGDGYTF.

The chain is built from TRBV28 and TRBJ1-3; TRBD1 matches 9 bases. Germline CDR1 and CDR2: MDHEN and SYDVKM. Trimming at V came to 5 bases and at J to 0 bases, leaving 8 bases not matched to a gene. The CDR3 has 17 amino acids. For the CDR3, the DNA is TGTGCCAGCAGTGCCGGGACAGGGAGCCTCTCTGGAAACACCATATATTTT. It yields the protein CASSAGTGSLSGNTIYF.

The CDR3 loop reads CASSLPGTGNQPQHF. CDR3 DNA: TGTGCCAGCAGCCTCCCCGGGACAGGCAATCAGCCCCAGCATTTT. The gene calls are TRBV7-7 and TRBJ1-5; 7 bases align to TRBD1. In germline, CDR1 is SSHAT, CDR2 FNYEAQ (reference sequence). Trimming cost V 5 bases and J 2 bases; bases outside gene matches: 6. The CDR3 is made up of 15 amino acids.

V and J are TRBV29-1 and TRBJ1-1, with D tentatively TRBD1 (6 bases). This CDR3 is built from 13 residues. Trimming shortened V by 7 bases and J by 1 base, and 13 bases separated the two germline ends. In germline, CDR1 is SQVTM, CDR2 ANQGSEA. The CDR3 reads CSATTGWNTEAFF. CDR3 DNA sequence: TGCAGCGCAACGACAGGTTGGAACACTGAAGCTTTCTTT.